This T cell receptor beta chain was captured by sequencing in a study of blood T cell repertoires in COVID-19. Looking at the study overall: Italy, Spain and the United States were the sources of the convalescent and acute COVID-19 samples.

The CDR3 is 14 residues long. Germline CDR1 is SGHTA and CDR2 is FQGNSA. The V end lost 2 bases, the J end lost 4 bases, and 9 bases lay between the germline ends. The sample holds one count of this clone. Per the original data handling: Amplification from reference gene primers served as the basis for estimated nucleated cell counts. The protocol was immunoSEQ multiplex PCR, while the TCRdb copy is restricted to in-frame clones and leaves out a portion. D and trimming come from the DNA, and the V and J calls and clone size come from that table. The sample includes some 15,000 clones, 83% of them seen just once.

This TCR was sampled from a woman aged 60-70 years with acute or convalescent COVID-19. The V gene is TRBV7-2, the J gene TRBJ1-5, with D hard to call. The specimen was peripheral blood. The CDR3 spells CASSLMTGNQPQHF. CDR3 DNA: TGTGCCAGCAGCTTAATGACGGGGAATCAGCCCCAGCATTTT. Using reference TRBV7-2 and TRBJ1-5 for the parts outside the CDR3, the full variable domain is GAGVSQSPSNKVTEKGKDVELRCDPISGHTALYWYRQSLGQGLEFLIYFQGNSAPDKSGLPSDRFSAERTGGSVSTLTIQRTQQEDSAVYLCASSLMTGNQPQHFGDGTRLSIL.